A selection of T cell receptor beta chains follows, all from one sample in a study of T cell responses to AZD1222 COVID-19 vaccine. Measured with immunoSEQ multiplex PCR; TCRdb has only the in-frame clones, and not every one. The sample holds more than 150,000 clones, about 91% seen once. Sequencing used peripheral blood, obtained on day 0 of AZD1222 vaccination. All receptors derive from an adult in good health. The CDR3 runs from the conserved cysteine through the conserved F or W. A D gene is named only where the DNA matches it firmly.

J gene: TRBJ1-2; V gene: TRBV5-1; D gene: TRBD1; CDR3 DNA: TGCGCCAGCAGCCAAGCCTTCGGGACAGGGAACTATGGCTACACCTTC; CDR3 protein: CASSQAFGTGNYGYTF
J gene: TRBJ2-3; V gene: TRBV5-6; D gene: .; CDR3 DNA: TGTGCCAGCAACAGACAGGTCTTCACAGATACGCAGTATTTT; CDR3 protein: CASNRQVFTDTQYF
J gene: TRBJ1-1; V gene: TRBV19; D gene: .; CDR3 DNA: TGTGCCAGTAGTATAAAGGTGAACACTGAAGCTTTCTTT; CDR3 protein: CASSIKVNTEAFF
J gene: TRBJ1-1; V gene: TRBV19; D gene: TRBD1; CDR3 DNA: TGTGCCAGTAGTGGACAGGGTCGGGCAGGAGCTTTCTTT; CDR3 protein: CASSGQGRAGAFF
J gene: TRBJ2-1; V gene: TRBV3-1/TRBV3-2; D gene: .; CDR3 DNA: TGTGCCAGCAGCCCCAGCGGAGGGCCATACAATGAGCAGTTCTTC; CDR3 protein: CASSPSGGPYNEQFF
J gene: TRBJ2-7; V gene: TRBV14; D gene: .; CDR3 DNA: TGTGCCAGCAGCCAACACTCCCGGCAGTACTTC; CDR3 protein: CASSQHSRQYF
J gene: TRBJ1-1; V gene: TRBV6-2/TRBV6-3; D gene: .; CDR3 DNA: TGTGCCAGCAGTTACTCGTCTGGATGGCAAACGAACACTGAAGCTTTCTTT; CDR3 protein: CASSYSSGWQTNTEAFF
J gene: TRBJ2-1; V gene: TRBV9; D gene: .; CDR3 DNA: TGTGCCAGCAGCTTAATATCGGGTGAGCAGTTCTTC; CDR3 protein: CASSLISGEQFF
J gene: TRBJ1-1; V gene: TRBV5-5; D gene: .; CDR3 DNA: TGTGCCAGCAAATCGGGCCCCCCAGGGCAGGCGACTGAAGCTTTCTTT; CDR3 protein: CASKSGPPGQATEAFF
J gene: TRBJ2-5; V gene: TRBV18; D gene: .; CDR3 DNA: TGTGCCAGCTCGCCGCCCGGTGGGACCCAGTACTTC; CDR3 protein: CASSPPGGTQYF
J gene: TRBJ1-1; V gene: TRBV21-1; D gene: .; CDR3 DNA: TGTGCCAGCAGCAAAGAAAAAATGGAGGAGACTGAAGCTTTCTTT; CDR3 protein: CASSKEKMEETEAFF
J gene: TRBJ2-7; V gene: TRBV7-6; D gene: .; CDR3 DNA: TGTGCCAGCAGCTTAGCGGGGCGGGTCTCCTACGAGCAGTACTTC; CDR3 protein: CASSLAGRVSYEQYF
J gene: TRBJ2-7; V gene: TRBV6-5; D gene: .; CDR3 DNA: TGTGCCAGCAGTTACATGAGGGGGTACGAGCAGTACTTC; CDR3 protein: CASSYMRGYEQYF
J gene: TRBJ2-7; V gene: TRBV3-1/TRBV3-2; D gene: TRBD1; CDR3 DNA: TGTGCCAGCAGCTTCCTGTGGACAGGGAGCGAGCAGTACTTC; CDR3 protein: CASSFLWTGSEQYF
J gene: TRBJ1-5; V gene: TRBV7-2; D gene: TRBD1; CDR3 DNA: TGTGCCAGCAGCTCGGACAGGGGAAGCAATCAGCCCCAGCATTTT; CDR3 protein: CASSSDRGSNQPQHF
J gene: TRBJ2-7; V gene: TRBV7-2; D gene: .; CDR3 DNA: TGTGCCAGCAGCCCCGGCAGAAACACCTACGAGCAGTACTTC; CDR3 protein: CASSPGRNTYEQYF
J gene: TRBJ2-7; V gene: TRBV11-2; D gene: TRBD1; CDR3 DNA: TGTGCCAGCAGCGACAGGGGTTTTTACGAGCAGTACTTC; CDR3 protein: CASSDRGFYEQYF